These T cell receptor beta chains were read from a single sample in a study of technical replicates of blood from a few donors. Assay used: immunoSEQ multiplex PCR; TCRdb lists only in-frame clones, some missing. This repertoire shows 83,000 or so clones, roughly nine tenths found once; its top ten account for over 0.2%. Material: T cells isolated from PBMCs. Receptors originate from a human donor in good health. CDR3s leave out the opening cysteine and the closing phenylalanine or tryptophan. Fields, in order: J gene, CDR3 length, V gene, CDR3 protein.

TRBJ1-1 22 TRBV2 ASSGGTGLTRANLLNRMNTEAF
TRBJ1-5 16 TRBV27 ASSTKLRTGEGNQPQH
TRBJ1-4 13 TRBV29-1 SVYSPGDFGEKLF
TRBJ2-3 13 TRBV5-6 ASSLRDRGTDTQY
TRBJ2-1 14 TRBV7-9 ASSLSGGGSYNEQF
TRBJ1-4 12 TRBV2 ASSDSGGGEKLF
TRBJ2-7 10 TRBV2 ASSEDRREQY
TRBJ1-3 12 TRBV5-6 ASSSGGSGNTIY
TRBJ2-7 10 TRBV6-5 ASRDRDGEQY
TRBJ1-1 9 TRBV29-1 SVVRRTEAF
TRBJ1-5 13 TRBV6-1 ASSVRQGAGQPQH
TRBJ1-4 12 TRBV19 ASSIVPLTEKLF
TRBJ1-1 11 TRBV28 ASQRQGNTEAF
TRBJ2-1 13 TRBV6-6 ASSYSAGVDNEQF
TRBJ2-1 11 TRBV7-6 ASSVSAYNEQF
TRBJ2-7 11 TRBV9 ASSVLSGDEQY
TRBJ2-3 14 TRBV5-1 ASSLGAGGETDTQY
TRBJ2-7 12 TRBV27 ASSLQTSSYEQY
TRBJ1-4 12 TRBV28 ASSLSGTNEKLF
TRBJ2-1 15 TRBV15 ATSREVTGVRSNEQF
TRBJ2-7 11 TRBV6-5 ASRGGKSYEQY
TRBJ2-7 12 TRBV27 ASSLGQGAYEQY
TRBJ1-2 11 TRBV29-1 SVASRNINGYT
TRBJ2-1 12 TRBV14 ASSPGAGLNEQF
TRBJ2-5 15 TRBV5-1 ASSFPSSSGAEETQY
TRBJ2-1 14 TRBV6-4 ASSGGLAGGWNEQF
TRBJ2-3 12 TRBV7-8 ASSPRLPRNTQY
TRBJ1-1 12 TRBV2 ASSEGEGSTEAF